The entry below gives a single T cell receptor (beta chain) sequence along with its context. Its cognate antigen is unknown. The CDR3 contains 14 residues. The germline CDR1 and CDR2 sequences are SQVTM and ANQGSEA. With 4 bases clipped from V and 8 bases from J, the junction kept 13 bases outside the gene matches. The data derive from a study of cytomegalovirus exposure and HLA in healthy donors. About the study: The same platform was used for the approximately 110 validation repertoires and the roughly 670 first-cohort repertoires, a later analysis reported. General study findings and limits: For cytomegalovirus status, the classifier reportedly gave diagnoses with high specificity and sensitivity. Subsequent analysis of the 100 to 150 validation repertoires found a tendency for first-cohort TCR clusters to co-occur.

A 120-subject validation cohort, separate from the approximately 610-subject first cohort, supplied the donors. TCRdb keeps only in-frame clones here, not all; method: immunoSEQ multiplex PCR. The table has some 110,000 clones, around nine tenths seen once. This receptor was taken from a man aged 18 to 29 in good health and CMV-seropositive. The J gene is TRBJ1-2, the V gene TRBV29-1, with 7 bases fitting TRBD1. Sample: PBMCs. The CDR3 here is CSVGLGQGDRGYTF. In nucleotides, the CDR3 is TGCAGCGTTGGACTTGGGCAGGGGGATCGGGGCTACACCTTC.